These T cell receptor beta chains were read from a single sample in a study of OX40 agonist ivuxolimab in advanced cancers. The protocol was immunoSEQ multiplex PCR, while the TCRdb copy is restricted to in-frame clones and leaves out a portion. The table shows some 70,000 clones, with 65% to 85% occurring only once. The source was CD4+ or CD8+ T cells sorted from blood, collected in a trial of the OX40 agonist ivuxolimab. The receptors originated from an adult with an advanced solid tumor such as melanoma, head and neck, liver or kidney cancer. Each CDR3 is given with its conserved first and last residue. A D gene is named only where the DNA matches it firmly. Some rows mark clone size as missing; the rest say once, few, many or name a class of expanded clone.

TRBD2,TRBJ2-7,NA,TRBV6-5,CASSSMTSGDDYGQYF,TGTGCCAGCAGTTCAATGACTAGCGGGGACGACTACGGGCAGTACTTC
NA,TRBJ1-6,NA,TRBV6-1,CASTWTTDPASLHF,TGTGCCAGCACTTGGACGACCGACCCAGCGTCCCTCCACTTT
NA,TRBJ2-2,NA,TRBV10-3,CAIRDWDTGELFF,TGTGCCATCAGGGATTGGGACACCGGGGAGCTGTTTTTT
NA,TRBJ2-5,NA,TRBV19,CASSIDEQEFQETQYF,TGTGCCAGTAGTATAGATGAGCAGGAGTTTCAAGAGACCCAGTACTTC
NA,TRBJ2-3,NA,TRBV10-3,CAISESGSDTQYF,TGTGCCATCAGTGAGTCGGGATCAGATACGCAGTATTTT
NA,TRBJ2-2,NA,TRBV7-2,CASSPHGSQNTGELFF,TGTGCCAGCAGCCCCCACGGGAGCCAGAACACCGGGGAGCTGTTTTTT
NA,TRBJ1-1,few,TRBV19,CAARGQWDTEAFF,TGTGCCGCGCGGGGACAATGGGACACTGAAGCTTTCTTT
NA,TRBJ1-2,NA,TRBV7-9,CATERGGGGFDGYTF,TGTGCCACCGAAAGAGGGGGAGGGGGTTTTGATGGCTACACCTTC
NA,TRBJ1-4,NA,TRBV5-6,CASSFGQSGEKLFF,TGTGCCAGCAGCTTTGGTCAATCGGGTGAAAAACTGTTTTTT
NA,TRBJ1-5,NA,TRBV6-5,CASSYGGLNQPQHF,TGTGCCAGCAGTTACGGGGGACTTAATCAGCCCCAGCATTTT
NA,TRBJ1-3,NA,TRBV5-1,CASSLGVSGNTIYF,TGCGCCAGCAGCTTGGGCGTCTCTGGAAACACCATATATTTT
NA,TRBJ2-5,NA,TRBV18,CASSRGLRETQYF,TGTGCCAGCTCACGGGGACTTAGAGAGACCCAGTACTTC
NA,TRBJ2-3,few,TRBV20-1,CSVEPADTQYF,TGCAGTGTCGAGCCCGCAGATACGCAGTATTTT